The rows below give T cell receptor beta chains drawn from one sample of a study of T-cell memory formation after mild COVID-19. TCRdb itself ran the 5' RACE reads through MiXCR, one entry per CDR3 protein. This table has 100,000 to 150,000 distinct CDR3 sequences, 5% to 6.5% appearing once. Source material: PBMCs or a T cell subset sorted from them (not recorded which). The receptors were sampled from an adult woman who had mild COVID-19 (a few samples of this study predate the infection). Cell type and time point are not known. Each CDR3 is given with its conserved first and last residue. D genes are given only for firm matches. Only some rows state a clone size, as once, few, many or a class for expanded clones.

d_gene | abundance | j_gene | v_gene | CDR3aa | CDR3nt
TRBD2 | many | TRBJ2-3 | TRBV6-6 | CASSLTRGLATDTQYF | TGTGCCAGCAGCCTAACCCGTGGACTAGCGACAGATACGCAGTATTTT
TRBD1 | many | TRBJ2-5 | TRBV5-4 | CASSQDRGETQYF | TGTGCCAGCAGCCAGGACAGGGGTGAGACCCAGTACTTC
TRBD1 | NA | TRBJ1-3 | TRBV20-1 | CSARNWGQISGNTIYF | TGCAGTGCTAGAAATTGGGGACAGATCTCTGGAAACACCATATATTTT
NA | few | TRBJ1-1 | TRBV3-1 | CASSQELKNTEAFF | TGTGCCAGCAGCCAGGAACTCAAGAACACTGAAGCTTTCTTT
TRBD1 | NA | TRBJ1-2 | TRBV4-1 | CASSHGTGGGNYGYTF | TGCGCCAGCAGCCATGGGACAGGGGGCGGTAACTATGGCTACACCTTC
TRBD1 | few | TRBJ2-7 | TRBV20-1 | CSAPRDRGYEQYF | TGCAGTGCTCCCCGGGACAGGGGCTACGAGCAGTACTTC
TRBD1 | few | TRBJ1-1 | TRBV29-1 | CSVLTGGLAFF | TGCAGCGTCCTGACAGGGGGCTTAGCTTTCTTT
TRBD1 | few | TRBJ1-2 | TRBV25-1 | CASSPPSGTGHKGYTF | TGTGCCAGCAGTCCACCCTCCGGGACAGGTCATAAGGGCTACACCTTC
TRBD2 | few | TRBJ2-1 | TRBV10-3 | CAISEGGRANEQFF | TGTGCCATCAGTGAGGGCGGGAGGGCGAATGAGCAGTTCTTC
NA | NA | TRBJ2-3 | TRBV5-1 | CASRNGARDTQYF | TGCGCCAGCAGAAATGGGGCCAGGGATACGCAGTATTTT
TRBD2 | many | TRBJ2-5 | TRBV11-1 | CASSPTSGSRWETQYF | TGTGCCAGCAGCCCCACTAGCGGGAGCCGGTGGGAGACCCAGTACTTC
NA | NA | TRBJ2-5 | TRBV5-1 | CASSWTANLQETQYF | TGCGCCAGCAGCTGGACCGCCAATCTCCAAGAGACCCAGTACTTC
NA | many | TRBJ2-1 | TRBV29-1 | CRSGTYEQFF | TGCAGATCCGGGACTTATGAGCAGTTCTTC
NA | NA | TRBJ1-5 | TRBV6-1 | CASQALGGNQPQHF | TGTGCCAGTCAGGCTCTGGGGGGCAATCAGCCCCAGCATTTT
NA | NA | TRBJ2-1 | TRBV7-3 | CASSHRRENEQFF | TGTGCCAGCAGCCACAGGAGGGAGAATGAGCAGTTCTTC
NA | few | TRBJ2-1 | TRBV19 | CASSIEAGSYNEQFF | TGTGCCAGTAGTATCGAGGCGGGATCCTACAATGAGCAGTTCTTC
NA | few | TRBJ2-2 | TRBV6-2/TRBV6-3 | CASTSPANTGELFF | TGTGCCAGCACCTCTCCAGCGAACACCGGGGAGCTGTTTTTT
NA | many | TRBJ2-7 | TRBV6-1 | CASSLTGSYEQYF | TGTGCCAGCAGCTTGACAGGCTCCTACGAGCAGTACTTC
TRBD2 | medium-sized | TRBJ2-3 | TRBV9 | CASSVTRGGDTQYF | TGTGCCAGCAGCGTAACCCGGGGGGGAGATACGCAGTATTTT
NA | NA | TRBJ1-2 | TRBV10-3 | CAISFGTENYGYTF | TGTGCCATCAGTTTCGGGACGGAAAACTATGGCTACACCTTC
TRBD2 | NA | TRBJ2-3 | TRBV6-8 | CASSYERERRSTDTQYF | TGTGCCAGCAGTTATGAGCGGGAGCGAAGGAGCACAGATACGCAGTATTTT
NA | few | TRBJ1-4 | TRBV4-1 | CASSLVIATNEKLFF | TGCGCCAGCAGCCTCGTGATTGCAACTAATGAAAAACTGTTTTTT
NA | NA | TRBJ2-7 | TRBV14 | CASSQVGIHEQYF | TGTGCCAGCAGCCAAGTAGGAATCCACGAGCAGTACTTC
NA | NA | TRBJ2-1 | TRBV18 | CASSEAYNEQFF | TGTGCCAGCTCAGAGGCGTACAATGAGCAGTTCTTC
TRBD2 | many | TRBJ2-7 | TRBV9 | CASSVGAGYYEQYF | TGTGCCAGCAGCGTAGGAGCGGGGTACTACGAGCAGTACTTC
TRBD1 | NA | TRBJ1-1 | TRBV10-3 | CAIRDRENTEAFF | TGTGCCATCAGGGACAGGGAGAACACTGAAGCTTTCTTT
NA | few | TRBJ1-5 | TRBV18 | CASSPEMDQPQHF | TGTGCCAGCTCACCAGAGATGGATCAGCCCCAGCATTTT
NA | few | TRBJ1-1 | TRBV29-1 | CSVEQVRTAHPGISNTEAFF | TGCAGCGTTGAACAGGTTCGGACAGCCCATCCCGGGATCTCGAACACTGAAGCTTTCTTT
TRBD1 | NA | TRBJ1-6 | TRBV20-1 | CSASSPGGKSPLHF | TGCAGTGCTAGTTCTCCAGGGGGAAAATCACCCCTCCACTTT
NA | many | TRBJ1-2 | TRBV12-3/TRBV12-4 | CASTKQSYGYTF | TGTGCCAGCACCAAACAGAGCTATGGCTACACCTTC
TRBD2 | NA | TRBJ2-1 | TRBV7-3 | CASSLKETSGNDEQFF | TGTGCCAGCAGCTTAAAAGAGACTAGCGGGAACGATGAGCAGTTCTTC
TRBD1 | few | TRBJ2-5 | TRBV5-1 | CASSLAGTGSQETQYF | TGCGCCAGCAGCTTGGCTGGGACAGGCTCCCAAGAGACCCAGTACTTC
TRBD2 | many | TRBJ2-5 | TRBV20-1 | CSARGLAGGETQYF | TGCAGTGCTAGGGGACTAGCGGGAGGGGAGACCCAGTACTTC
NA | few | TRBJ2-7 | TRBV7-9 | CASSLTGTPTYEQYF | TGTGCCAGCAGCTTAACCGGGACACCGACCTACGAGCAGTACTTC
NA | NA | TRBJ1-1 | TRBV2 | CASSNTNTEAFF | TGTGCCAGCAGTAACACGAACACTGAAGCTTTCTTT
TRBD1 | few | TRBJ1-1 | TRBV20-1 | CSAPRARGRETEAFF | TGCAGTGCTCCCCGCGCCAGGGGGCGAGAAACTGAAGCTTTCTTT
TRBD2 | few | TRBJ2-3 | TRBV7-9 | CASSLGLAGPTDTQYF | TGTGCCAGCAGCTTAGGCCTAGCGGGGCCCACAGATACGCAGTATTTT
NA | many | TRBJ2-1 | TRBV5-1 | CASSSKRTSSYNEQFF | TGCGCCAGCAGTTCTAAGCGGACAAGCTCCTACAATGAGCAGTTCTTC
NA | NA | TRBJ2-1 | TRBV12-3/TRBV12-4 | CASSLWLGGQFF | TGTGCCAGCAGTTTATGGCTGGGGGGGCAGTTCTTC
NA | NA | TRBJ2-7 | TRBV6-2/TRBV6-3 | CASSFLSNYEQYF | TGTGCCAGCAGTTTTCTGTCGAACTACGAGCAGTACTTC
NA | once | TRBJ1-1 | TRBV20-1 | CSARARRQAISSNTEAFF | TGCAGTGCTAGAGCCCGCCGACAGGCCATATCCTCGAACACTGAAGCTTTCTTT
TRBD2 | NA | TRBJ2-1 | TRBV20-1 | CSAYSGGANNEQFF | TGCAGTGCTTATAGCGGGGGGGCTAACAATGAGCAGTTCTTC
NA | many | TRBJ1-5 | TRBV12-3/TRBV12-4 | CASSAQGIGNQPQHF | TGTGCCAGCAGTGCCCAGGGTATTGGCAATCAGCCCCAGCATTTT
TRBD1 | NA | TRBJ1-2 | TRBV29-1 | CSVEDPTGRGYGYTF | TGCAGCGTTGAAGATCCGACAGGGAGAGGCTATGGCTACACCTTC
TRBD1 | NA | TRBJ2-3 | TRBV7-8 | CASSLQGARDTQYF | TGTGCCAGCAGCTTACAGGGGGCGCGTGATACGCAGTATTTT
NA | few | TRBJ2-7 | TRBV4-2 | CASSPSFMSVYEQYF | TGTGCCAGCAGCCCTAGTTTTATGTCGGTCTACGAGCAGTACTTC
NA | NA | TRBJ1-5 | TRBV6-5 | CASSRTRSNQPQHF | TGTGCCAGCAGCAGGACACGTAGCAATCAGCCCCAGCATTTT
TRBD2 | NA | TRBJ2-1 | TRBV20-1 | CSARDLGAGGYYNEQFF | TGCAGTGCTAGAGATCTCGGAGCGGGGGGCTACTACAATGAGCAGTTCTTC
TRBD1 | many | TRBJ2-2 | TRBV12-3/TRBV12-4 | CASSPGGGGTGELFF | TGTGCCAGCAGTCCAGGGGGCGGCGGCACCGGGGAGCTGTTTTTT
NA | few | TRBJ2-3 | TRBV4-1 | CASSQVGTVGTDTQYF | TGCGCCAGCAGCCAAGTCGGGACGGTCGGCACAGATACGCAGTATTTT
NA | many | TRBJ2-7 | TRBV12-3/TRBV12-4 | CASSLGLSSYEQYF | TGTGCCAGCAGTTTAGGGCTATCCTCCTACGAGCAGTACTTC
NA | NA | TRBJ2-3 | TRBV5-1 | CASSLQGQTSTDTQYF | TGCGCCAGCAGCCTCCAGGGGCAAACTAGCACAGATACGCAGTATTTT
TRBD1 | NA | TRBJ2-5 | TRBV7-7 | CASSMTGGEETQYF | TGTGCCAGCAGCATGACAGGGGGCGAAGAGACCCAGTACTTC
NA | few | TRBJ2-5 | TRBV9 | CASSVSRYQETQYF | TGTGCCAGCAGCGTGTCAAGGTACCAAGAGACCCAGTACTTC
TRBD1 | few | TRBJ2-6 | TRBV12-3/TRBV12-4 | CASTGTGSDSGANVLTF | TGTGCCAGCACCGGGACAGGTTCCGACTCTGGGGCCAACGTCCTGACTTTC
NA | many | TRBJ1-1 | TRBV6-1 | CASSEFEGMVGVNTEAFF | TGTGCCAGCAGTGAATTTGAGGGCATGGTGGGGGTGAACACTGAAGCTTTCTTT
TRBD1 | few | TRBJ2-7 | TRBV10-3 | CAIAGQGAYEQYF | TGTGCCATCGCGGGACAGGGGGCCTACGAGCAGTACTTC
TRBD2 | many | TRBJ2-5 | TRBV7-2 | CASSRGGGGWRETQYF | TGTGCCAGCAGCCGAGGAGGCGGGGGATGGCGAGAGACCCAGTACTTC
NA | NA | TRBJ1-3 | TRBV6-5 | CASRAPGNGNTIYF | TGTGCCAGCAGGGCCCCAGGGAATGGAAACACCATATATTTT
NA | many | TRBJ2-4 | TRBV12-3/TRBV12-4 | CASSLTGTNIQYF | TGTGCCAGCAGTCTAACAGGGACAAACATTCAGTACTTC